This passage covers 31 T cell receptor beta chains from one sample sequenced in a study of shared clonotypes between healthy human individuals (dated by TCRdb to 2018 to 2020). For the CD8 naive samples, CD45RO-negative cells were positively selected for CCR7, yielding a CD45RA+CCR7+ population from which TemRA cells were excluded. To prepare the library, the immunoSEQ multiplex PCR assay was applied. TCRdb stores this immuneACCESS table with in-frame sequences only. Part of the clones is absent; in the studies checked, under half of the shortfall reflects unresolved V genes, and no reason is known for the rest. The sample table shows around 2.1 million clones, and about 93% are seen once. The ten largest clones add up to over 1.5% of the sample. Specimen: naive CD8+ T cells from PBMCs. The cell subset or site tag for this specimen amounts to: CD45RA+CCR7+. The receptors were sampled from a man in his late teens or twenties in good health. Some clones in this sample may be carry-over from other donors' samples.

By sample share, this clone is large (0.1 to 1%). V usage is TRBV7-9 and J usage is TRBJ2-7; 7 positions match TRBD2. This CDR3 spans 17 amino acids. The V gene's germline CDR1 is SEHNR and CDR2 FQNEAQ (reference sequence). Losses at the gene ends were 5 bases for V and 0 bases for J; bases not matched to a gene: 13. The CDR3 DNA reads as TGTGCCAGCAGCGGATCGACAACTAGCGATAGCTCCTACGAGCAGTACTTC. Protein sequence: CASSGSTTSDSSYEQYF.

V usage is TRBV6-5 and J usage is TRBJ1-2; 7 bases are shared with TRBD1. CDR1 MNHEY and CDR2 SVGAGI come from the germline V gene. Trimming at V came to 6 bases and at J to 3 bases, leaving 7 bases not matched to a gene. The CDR3 spans 14 residues. CDR3 in amino acids: CASSPTGSYYGYTF. The CDR3 nucleotides read TGTGCCAGCAGCCCGACAGGGTCCTACTATGGCTACACCTTC.

J is TRBJ2-7 and V is TRBV15; 7 bases match TRBD2. V lost 8 bases, J lost 6 bases, and 16 bases stayed unmatched. Per the germline V gene, CDR1 is LNHNV and CDR2 is YYDKDF (reference sequence). There are 15 residues in the CDR3. CDR3 in amino acids: CATSADFSGLGEQYF. CDR3 DNA: TGTGCCACCTCAGCGGATTTTAGCGGGTTGGGCGAGCAGTACTTC.

This clone has only one observation. This rearrangement joins TRBV28 to TRBJ2-7, with 10 bases identical to TRBD1. The CDR3 runs 15 residues. The V segment lost 6 bases and the J segment 5 bases; nucleotides outside the gene matches: 10. In germline, CDR1 is MDHEN, CDR2 SYDVKM. CDR3 protein: CASSPETGGGDEQYF. CDR3 in DNA: TGTGCCAGCAGCCCTGAGACAGGGGGCGGCGACGAGCAGTACTTC.

The chain employs TRBV19 and TRBJ2-7; 7 nucleotides align to TRBD1. The CDR3 extends over 11 amino acids. The germline V gene encodes CDR1 LNHDA and CDR2 SQIVND (reference sequence). The J segment lost 3 bases and the V segment lost 7 bases, leaving 0 bases of the junction unmatched. The CDR3 loop reads CASTGGYEQYF. The CDR3 region has the DNA TGTGCCAGTACAGGGGGCTACGAGCAGTACTTC. The full variable domain, in which reference TRBV19 and TRBJ2-7 provide the parts outside the CDR3, is DGGITQSPKYLFRKEGQNVTLSCEQNLNHDAMYWYRQDPGQGLRLIYYSQIVNDFQKGDIAEGYSVSREKKESFPLTVTSAQKNPTAFYLCASTGGYEQYFGPGTRLTVT.

The J gene is TRBJ2-7, the V gene TRBV7-8; 7 bases align to TRBD1. From germline, CDR1 is SGHVS and CDR2 FQNEAQ. Losses at the gene ends were 2 bases for V and 3 bases for J; bases not matched to a gene: 10. This CDR3 has 16 amino acids. DNA of the CDR3: TGTGCCAGCAGCTTAACGACAGGGACACCAATCTACGAGCAGTACTTC. As protein: CASSLTTGTPIYEQYF.

The rearrangement uses TRBV5-1 and TRBJ2-3; D might be TRBD1 or TRBD2, each matching 5 bases. The V end lost 3 bases, the J end lost 2 bases, and 13 bases lay between the germline ends. CDR1 and CDR2 (germline): SGHRS, YFSETQ. CDR3 length equals 15 residues. CDR3 residues: CASSWGYGATDTQYF. CDR3 bases: TGCGCCAGCAGCTGGGGTTACGGGGCCACAGATACGCAGTATTTT. The full variable domain, completed using reference TRBV5-1 and TRBJ2-3, is KAGVTQTPRYLIKTRGQQVTLSCSPISGHRSVSWYQQTPGQGLQFLFEYFSETQRNKGNFPGRFSGRQFSNSRSEMNVSTLELGDSALYLCASSWGYGATDTQYFGPGTRLTVL.

This chain connects TRBV12-1 to TRBJ1-3. TRBV12-1 is noted as a pseudogene. CDR3 length: 15 amino acids. CDR3 in amino acids: CASSSAGRTGNTIYF. CDR3 DNA: TGTGCCAGCAGCTCGGCGGGACGGACAGGAAACACCATATATTTT.

A remark on this clone: Different DNA sequences within this sample yield the same CDR3. The genes are TRBV9 and TRBJ2-1; D remains ambiguous. The CDR3 spans 11 residues. V was cut by 7 bases and J by 7 bases, with 9 bases left in between. Germline-derived CDR1 and CDR2 are SGDLS and YYNGEE. This CDR3 reads CASSARNEQFF. CDR3 in DNA: TGTGCCAGCTCGGCCCGGAATGAGCAGTTCTTC.

The rearrangement uses TRBV7-2 and TRBJ2-5, with 12 bases fitting TRBD2. The CDR3 is made up of 15 amino acids. The germline V gene has CDR1 SGHTA and CDR2 FQGNSA. J was trimmed by 4 bases and V by 4 bases; bases with no gene match: 4. For the CDR3, the DNA is TGTGCCAGCAGCTCGCAACTAGCGGGAGGAGAGACCCAGTACTTC. Its protein is CASSSQLAGGETQYF.

This clone was found once. This chain connects TRBV11-2 to TRBJ2-7; 7 nucleotides line up with TRBD2. The ends lost 4 bases at V and 2 bases at J; junction bases unmatched: 8. The length of the CDR3 is 15 residues. CDR1 and CDR2 (germline): SGHAT, FQNNGV. For the CDR3, the DNA is TGTGCCAGCAGCTCTCGACTAGCTGAGACCTACGAGCAGTACTTC. Its protein is CASSSRLAETYEQYF.

Details on this clone: The same CDR3 arises from other DNA sequences in this sample as well. The rearrangement joins TRBV6-5 to TRBJ2-7; TRBD1 agrees at 8 bases. The CDR3 has 14 residues. CDR1 is MNHEY, CDR2 SVGAGI, per germline. V was pared by 2 bases and J by 3 bases, with 3 bases of the junction left unmatched. This CDR3 reads CASSYGQGNYEQYF. DNA of the CDR3: TGTGCCAGCAGTTACGGACAGGGCAACTACGAGCAGTACTTC.

This chain connects TRBV14 to TRBJ2-3; D ambiguous. Trimming shortened V by 4 bases and J by 6 bases, and 20 bases separated the two germline ends. CDR3 size: 16 residues. Germline CDR1 SGHDN, CDR2 FVKESK. The DNA for the CDR3 is TGTGCCAGCAGCCCAGAATGGACGGGTGATTTTGATACGCAGTATTTT. Residues: CASSPEWTGDFDTQYF. Looking up the rest from reference TRBV14 and TRBJ2-3 gives the full variable domain: EAGVTQFPSHSVIEKGQTVTLRCDPISGHDNLYWYRRVMGKEIKFLLHFVKESKQDESGMPNNRFLAERTGGTYSTLKVQPAELEDSGVYFCASSPEWTGDFDTQYFGPGTRLTVL.

The rearrangement links TRBV4-1 to TRBJ1-4; perhaps TRBD1 as D (5 bases). V lost 4 bases to trimming and J lost 12 bases, with 15 bases between them. The CDR3 contains 13 residues. CDR1 is MGHRA, CDR2 YSYEKL, per germline. The CDR3 reads CASSPGPREELFF. The CDR3 DNA follows: TGCGCCAGCAGCCCCGGGCCCAGGGAGGAACTGTTTTTT.

The V call is TRBV4-3, the J call TRBJ2-7, with TRBD1 matching over 7 bases. The ends lost 5 bases at V and 1 base at J; junction bases unmatched: 8. The CDR3 consists of 15 residues. Germline V gene data show CDR1 as LGHNA and CDR2 as YSLEER. The chain's CDR3 is CASSEGNRGSYEQYF. The CDR3 DNA sequence: TGCGCCAGCAGCGAGGGTAACAGGGGTTCCTACGAGCAGTACTTC.

The genes are TRBV9 and TRBJ2-1; 9 bases line up with TRBD1. The germline V gene has CDR1 SGDLS and CDR2 YYNGEE. This CDR3 region has 16 residues. J lost 5 bases, V lost 3 bases, and 9 bases had no gene match. CDR3: CASSAIRDRANNEQFF. In DNA, the CDR3 is TGTGCCAGCAGCGCGATCCGGGACAGGGCCAACAATGAGCAGTTCTTC.

V gene TRBV5-1 combines with J gene TRBJ2-1, with D unclear. V gave up 0 bases and J gave up 7 bases, with 8 bases separating them. This CDR3 region has 13 residues. CDR1 is SGHRS and CDR2 is YFSETQ in the germline V gene. CDR3 DNA: TGCGCCAGCAGCTTGGACTATCGAAATGAGCAGTTCTTC. This codes for CASSLDYRNEQFF.

The chain combines TRBV30 with TRBJ1-3, with a possible D match to TRBD1 (5 bases). This CDR3 has 18 amino acids. Trimming took off 3 bases at V and 0 bases at J, with 21 bases between the two ends. The V gene's germline CDR1 is GTSNPN and CDR2 SVGIG (reference sequence). Here the CDR3 DNA reads TGTGCCTGGAGAGCCCCCTGGGGGGGGATCCACTCTGGAAACACCATATATTTT. Translated, it gives CAWRAPWGGIHSGNTIYF.

This clone was detected once. Relative to the germline gene, one junction end is altered; a read error may explain this. V usage is TRBV19 and J usage is TRBJ2-1; 8 bases are shared with TRBD2. The CDR3 consists of 14 residues. The germline CDR1 and CDR2 sequences are LNHDA and SQIVND (reference sequence). DNA for the CDR3: TGTGCCAGTAGGATAGCGGGATCCTACAATGAGCAGTTCTTC. Its translation is CASRIAGSYNEQFF.

This chain uses TRBV13 with TRBJ1-2; TRBD1 agrees at 7 bases. This CDR3 spans 16 amino acids. Trimming cost V 4 bases and J 4 bases; bases outside gene matches: 12. Germline values: CDR1 PRHDT, CDR2 FYEKMQ (reference sequence). CDR3 region: CASSSQGGAGSYGYTF. The DNA of the CDR3 is TGTGCCAGCAGCTCCCAGGGGGGAGCGGGTTCCTATGGCTACACCTTC.

The chain is built from TRBV10-3 and TRBJ2-2; no reliable D call. The CDR3 spans 17 residues. Trimming removed 0 bases at V and 3 bases at J, with 14 bases between. CDR1 is ENHRY, CDR2 SYGVKD, per germline. CDR3 DNA: TGTGCCATCAGTGAGTCGGAGAGTGCCCTCTACACCGGGGAGCTGTTTTTT. Its protein product is CAISESESALYTGELFF.

The chain has TRBV27 and TRBJ2-5, with D unclear. This CDR3 has 14 residues. The germline V gene has CDR1 MNHEY and CDR2 SMNVEV (reference sequence). With 5 bases removed from V and 5 bases from J, the gap between germline ends came to 15 bases. CDR3 bases: TGTGCCAGCAGTCCCCGACTGGTCGGTGAGACCCAGTACTTC. Its protein product is CASSPRLVGETQYF.

This chain connects TRBV4-1 to TRBJ1-3; 8 bases line up with TRBD1. The CDR3 has 14 amino acids. The germline V gene has CDR1 MGHRA and CDR2 YSYEKL. J was trimmed by 2 bases and V by 6 bases; bases with no gene match: 3. CDR3 region: CASSETGAGNTIYF. The DNA of the CDR3 is TGCGCCAGCAGTGAGACAGGGGCTGGAAACACCATATATTTT.

This clone was found a few times. V and J are TRBV7-9 and TRBJ2-2; possible D gene TRBD2, 6 bases. Germline V CDR1 and CDR2: SEHNR, FQNEAQ (reference sequence). The V end was cut by 1 base, the J end by 0 bases, with 12 bases between. CDR3 length: 17 residues. CDR3 DNA: TGTGCCAGCAGCTTAGGCGTACTAGCCACGAACACCGGGGAGCTGTTTTTT. Translated: CASSLGVLATNTGELFF. The variable domain in full, with the rest retrieved from reference TRBV7-9 and TRBJ2-2, is DTGVSQNPRHKITKRGQNVTFRCDPISEHNRLYWYRQTLGQGPEFLTYFQNEAQLEKSRLLSDRFSAERPKGSFSTLEIQRTEQGDSAMYLCASSLGVLATNTGELFFGEGSRLTVL.

This rearrangement joins TRBV6-1 to TRBJ1-2, with D perhaps TRBD1 (5 bases). The CDR3 spans 16 residues. CDR1 and CDR2 from the germline V gene are MNHNS and SASEGT. The germline V and J ends were trimmed by 3 bases and 2 bases, with 16 bases remaining between them. CDR3 nucleotides: TGTGCCAGCAGTGAGTGGGGCCTAGCCGGGAACTATGGCTACACCTTC. This codes for CASSEWGLAGNYGYTF.

The chain uses TRBV5-1 and TRBJ2-2; D not resolved. The length of the CDR3 is 14 residues. V lost 1 base and J 4 bases, leaving 8 bases between the germline ends. Germline V lookup: CDR1 SGHRS, CDR2 YFSETQ. The CDR3 DNA reads as TGCGCCAGCAGCTTGACAACAAGCACCGGGGAGCTGTTTTTT. Encoded protein: CASSLTTSTGELFF.

A word on this clone: Other DNA sequences in the same sample also yield this CDR3. The chain combines TRBV27 with TRBJ2-5; D perhaps matches TRBD1 (6 bases). This CDR3 is built from 14 residues. Germline CDR1 is MNHEY and CDR2 is SMNVEV (reference sequence). V was cut by 5 bases and J by 2 bases, with 12 bases left in between. The CDR3: CASSPRTVQETQYF. CDR3 nucleotide sequence: TGTGCCAGCAGTCCCCGGACAGTTCAAGAGACCCAGTACTTC.

Of note for this clone: Other DNA variants within this sample encode the same CDR3. The rearrangement joins TRBV10-2 to TRBJ2-7, with D possibly being TRBD2 (5 bases). Germline CDR1 is WSHSY and CDR2 is SAAADI. Trimming took 6 bases from V and 7 from J, leaving 10 bases between them. The CDR3 runs 11 residues. This CDR3 is CASRSPGEQYF. Written as DNA, the CDR3 is TGCGCCAGCAGGAGCCCGGGGGAGCAGTACTTC.

The CDR3 is CASIKGASARSGANVLTF. The CDR3 DNA follows: TGTGCCAGCATCAAGGGGGCGTCCGCCCGCTCTGGGGCCAACGTCCTGACTTTC. The J gene is TRBJ2-6, the V gene TRBV7-6; 7 bases map to TRBD1. CDR1 is SGHVS, CDR2 FNYEAQ, per germline. Unmatched junction bases numbered 12, after V lost 7 bases and J lost 0 bases. This CDR3 has 18 amino acids.

The V and J genes are TRBV25-1 and TRBJ1-2; 9 bases align to TRBD1. V shed 3 bases and J 1 base; nucleotides not matched to a gene: 3. Germline CDR1 is MGHDK and CDR2 is SYGVNS. The CDR3 spans 15 residues. The CDR3 nucleotides are TGTGCCAGCAGTGACAACAGGGGGCTTAACTATGGCTACACCTTC. Amino acids: CASSDNRGLNYGYTF.

CDR3 bases: TGTGCCAGCAGTTTAAGTTGGCGACTAGCGGGAGGGACCTCCTACAATGAGCAGTTCTTC. This codes for CASSLSWRLAGGTSYNEQFF. This rearrangement joins TRBV27 to TRBJ2-1, with 14 bases fitting TRBD2. Germline V CDR1 and CDR2: MNHEY, SMNVEV (reference sequence). The CDR3 contains 20 residues. Germline trimming cut 2 bases from V and 0 bases from J; bases unmatched to any gene: 9.